The 5 T cell receptor beta chains reported below all come from one sample, sequenced in a study of blood T cell repertoires in COVID-19. This table comes from immunoSEQ multiplex PCR, and its TCRdb copy is limited to in-frame clones, with some not included. Among some 530,000 clones, about 85% were seen once, and the ten largest hold around 7.9%. The sequencing input was PBMCs or T cells enriched from blood (not recorded which). These receptors were obtained from a woman in her sixties or seventies who had recovered from COVID-19.

In this sample, this clone turned up a few times. V usage is TRBV5-6 and J usage is TRBJ1-1; TRBD1 aligns across 7 bases. CDR3 size: 14 residues. From germline, CDR1 is SGHDT and CDR2 YYEEEE. The junction had 6 bases not matched to a gene; V was cut back by 4 bases and J by 3 bases. CDR3 DNA: TGTGCCAGCAGCGGCGACAGGGTGTACACTGAAGCTTTCTTT. This sequence encodes CASSGDRVYTEAFF.

This sequence joins TRBV12-3 or TRBV12-4 and TRBJ1-6; D call uncertain. The CDR3 is made up of 13 amino acids. V gave up 7 bases and J gave up 7 bases, with 11 bases separating them. The CDR3 DNA sequence: TGTGCCAGCACCCAAAGAGGCAATTCACCCCTCCACTTT. It yields the protein CASTQRGNSPLHF.

The rearrangement uses TRBV4-1 and TRBJ1-5; D is uncertain. Trimming pared 1 base from V and 0 bases from J, leaving 7 bases between. Germline V CDR1 and CDR2: MGHRA, YSYEKL. The CDR3 consists of 15 residues. CDR3 coding DNA: TGCGCCAGCAGCCAAGGGTCCTATAGCAATCAGCCCCAGCATTTT. It translates to CASSQGSYSNQPQHF.

The chain has TRBV19 and TRBJ2-7, with D perhaps matching TRBD2 (5 bases). This CDR3 region has 14 residues. With 6 bases removed from V and 4 bases from J, the gap between germline ends came to 16 bases. CDR1 is LNHDA and CDR2 is SQIVND in the germline V gene (reference sequence). The CDR3 loop reads CASSRSGEWYEQYF. CDR3 sequence (DNA): TGTGCCAGTAGCCGATCCGGGGAGTGGTACGAGCAGTACTTC. Full variable domain (remainder filled in from reference TRBV19 and TRBJ2-7): DGGITQSPKYLFRKEGQNVTLSCEQNLNHDAMYWYRQDPGQGLRLIYYSQIVNDFQKGDIAEGYSVSREKKESFPLTVTSAQKNPTAFYLCASSRSGEWYEQYFGPGTRLTVT.

The chain employs TRBV27 and TRBJ1-2; the D gene is possibly TRBD1 (6 bases). This CDR3 has 13 residues. Deletions cut 6 bases from V and 6 bases from J, with 14 bases between. Germline V gene sequence: CDR1 MNHEY, CDR2 SMNVEV (reference sequence). This chain's CDR3 is CASRLTGSHGYTF. The CDR3 DNA sequence: TGTGCCAGCAGGCTTACAGGGTCTCATGGCTACACCTTC.